This record covers a single T cell receptor beta chain. The sample belongs to a study of CD4+ T cells in melanoma. Sequenced by immunoSEQ multiplex PCR; TCRdb stores in-frame clones only, minus some. This sample has over 9,000 clones, with about 70% found just once. The CDR3 runs to 14 residues. Germline CDR1 reads SGHTA; CDR2 reads FQGNSA. The junction had 7 bases not matched to a gene; V was cut back by 4 bases and J by 7 bases. V and J are TRBV7-2 and TRBJ2-7; 10 nucleotides match TRBD1. This TCR was sampled from a human donor with melanoma. Sequenced material: cells from a culture (not recorded whether cultured in vitro). This CDR3 is CASSSRQGAKEQYF. CDR3 sequence (DNA): TGTGCCAGCAGCTCCAGACAGGGGGCCAAAGAGCAGTACTTC.